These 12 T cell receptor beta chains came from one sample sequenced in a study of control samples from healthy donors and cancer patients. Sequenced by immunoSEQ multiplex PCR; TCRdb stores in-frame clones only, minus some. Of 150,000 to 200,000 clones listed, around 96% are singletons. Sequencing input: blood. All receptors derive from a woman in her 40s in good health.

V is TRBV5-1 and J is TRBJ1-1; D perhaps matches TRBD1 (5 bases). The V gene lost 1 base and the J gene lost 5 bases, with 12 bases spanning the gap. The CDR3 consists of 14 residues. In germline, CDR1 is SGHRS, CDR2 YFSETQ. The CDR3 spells CASSLIGVETEAFF. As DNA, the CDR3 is TGCGCCAGCAGCTTGATAGGGGTAGAGACTGAAGCTTTCTTT.

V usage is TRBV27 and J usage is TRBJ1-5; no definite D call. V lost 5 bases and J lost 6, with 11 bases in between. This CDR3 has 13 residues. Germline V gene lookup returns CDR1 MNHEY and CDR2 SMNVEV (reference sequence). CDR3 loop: CASSHGVGQPQHF. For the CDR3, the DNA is TGTGCCAGCAGTCATGGGGTGGGTCAGCCCCAGCATTTT.

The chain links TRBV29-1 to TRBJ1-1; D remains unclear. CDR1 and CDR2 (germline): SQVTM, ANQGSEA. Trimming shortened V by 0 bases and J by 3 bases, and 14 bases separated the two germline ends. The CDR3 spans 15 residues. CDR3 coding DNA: TGCAGCGTTGAAGATGGTTCAACGGGTCACACTGAAGCTTTCTTT. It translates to CSVEDGSTGHTEAFF. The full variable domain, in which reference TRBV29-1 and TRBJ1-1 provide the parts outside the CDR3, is SAVISQKPSRDICQRGTSLTIQCQVDSQVTMMFWYRQQPGQSLTLIATANQGSEATYESGFVIDKFPISRPNLTFSTLTVSNMSPEDSSIYLCSVEDGSTGHTEAFFGQGTRLTVV.

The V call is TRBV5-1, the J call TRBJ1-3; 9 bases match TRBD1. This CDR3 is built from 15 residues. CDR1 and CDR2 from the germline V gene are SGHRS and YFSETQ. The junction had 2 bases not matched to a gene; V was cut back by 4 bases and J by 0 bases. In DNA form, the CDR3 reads TGCGCCAGCAGCACGGGACAGGGCTCTGGAAACACCATATATTTT. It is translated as CASSTGQGSGNTIYF.

CDR3 in amino acids: CASSQDRAGQPQHF. The CDR3 DNA follows: TGTGCCAGCAGCCAAGATCGGGCGGGTCAGCCCCAGCATTTT. The chain combines TRBV4-2 with TRBJ1-5; D not resolved. Per the germline V gene, CDR1 is LGHNA and CDR2 is YNFKEQ. The V and J ends lost 0 bases and 6 bases respectively, with 9 bases between them. This CDR3 region has 14 residues.

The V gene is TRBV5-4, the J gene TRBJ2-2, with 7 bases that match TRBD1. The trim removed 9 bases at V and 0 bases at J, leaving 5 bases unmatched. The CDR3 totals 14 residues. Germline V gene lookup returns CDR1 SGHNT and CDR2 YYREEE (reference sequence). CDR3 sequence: CATRTGPNTGELFF. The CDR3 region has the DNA TGTGCCACGCGGACAGGTCCGAACACCGGGGAGCTGTTTTTT. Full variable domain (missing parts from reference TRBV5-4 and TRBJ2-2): ETGVTQSPTHLIKTRGQQVTLRCSSQSGHNTVSWYQQALGQGPQFIFQYYREEENGRGNFPPRFSGLQFPNYSSELNVNALELDDSALYLCATRTGPNTGELFFGEGSRLTVL.

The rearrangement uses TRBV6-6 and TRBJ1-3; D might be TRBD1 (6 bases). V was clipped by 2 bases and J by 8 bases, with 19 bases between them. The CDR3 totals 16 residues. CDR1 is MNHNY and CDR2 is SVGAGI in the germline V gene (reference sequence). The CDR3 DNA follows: TGTGCCAGCAGTTACGAAGTACAGGGTTTCGGACACACCATATATTTT. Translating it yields CASSYEVQGFGHTIYF.

The CDR3 region has the DNA TGCGCCAGCAGCCCGGGACAGGGGGCAGGTGAGCAGTTCTTC. Translation gives CASSPGQGAGEQFF. The chain joins TRBV5-1 to TRBJ2-1, with 12 bases fitting TRBD1. The CDR3 sequence is 14 residues long. The J segment lost 9 bases and the V segment lost 4 bases, leaving 5 bases of the junction unmatched. Germline V gene lookup returns CDR1 SGHRS and CDR2 YFSETQ. Full variable domain (rest looked up from reference TRBV5-1 and TRBJ2-1): KAGVTQTPRYLIKTRGQQVTLSCSPISGHRSVSWYQQTPGQGLQFLFEYFSETQRNKGNFPGRFSGRQFSNSRSEMNVSTLELGDSALYLCASSPGQGAGEQFFGPGTRLTVL.

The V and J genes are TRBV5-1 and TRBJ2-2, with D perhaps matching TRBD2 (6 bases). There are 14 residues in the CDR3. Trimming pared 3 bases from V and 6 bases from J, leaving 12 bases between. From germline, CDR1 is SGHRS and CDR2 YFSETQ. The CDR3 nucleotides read TGCGCCAGCAGCTCACAGACTAGTTCCGGGGAGCTGTTTTTT. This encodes CASSSQTSSGELFF.

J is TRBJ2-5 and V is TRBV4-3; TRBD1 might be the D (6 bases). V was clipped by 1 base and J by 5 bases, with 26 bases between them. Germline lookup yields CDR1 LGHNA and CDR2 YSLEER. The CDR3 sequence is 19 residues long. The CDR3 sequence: CASSQGRGRGQGILETQYF. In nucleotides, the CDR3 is TGCGCCAGCAGCCAAGGTCGAGGACGAGGGCAGGGGATCTTGGAGACCCAGTACTTC.

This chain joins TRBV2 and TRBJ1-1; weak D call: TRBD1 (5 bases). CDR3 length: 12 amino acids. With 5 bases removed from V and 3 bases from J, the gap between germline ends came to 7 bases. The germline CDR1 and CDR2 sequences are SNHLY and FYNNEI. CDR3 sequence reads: CASSPGYTEAFF. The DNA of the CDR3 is TGTGCCAGCAGTCCAGGGTACACTGAAGCTTTCTTT.

The CDR3 region has the DNA TGTGCCAGTAGTCTAACAGGGTCAAATCAGCCCCAGCATTTT. Translating gives CASSLTGSNQPQHF. The V and J genes are TRBV19 and TRBJ1-5; possible D gene TRBD1, 6 bases. Germline loops: CDR1 LNHDA, CDR2 SQIVND (reference sequence). The CDR3 has 14 amino acids. V was shortened by 5 bases and J by 4 bases, with 12 bases between the two germline ends. The full variable domain, in which reference TRBV19 and TRBJ1-5 provide the parts outside the CDR3, is DGGITQSPKYLFRKEGQNVTLSCEQNLNHDAMYWYRQDPGQGLRLIYYSQIVNDFQKGDIAEGYSVSREKKESFPLTVTSAQKNPTAFYLCASSLTGSNQPQHFGDGTRLSIL.